This note documents a single T cell receptor beta chain sequence. Its matching antigen is unknown. The sample is drawn from a study of T cell repertoires in cytomegalovirus infection. Across the study: CMV infection plus the matching HLA type was flagged by public TCR beta signatures.

Germline V lookup: CDR1 SGHTA, CDR2 FQGNSA. The CDR3 length is 14 residues. Trimming left V 3 bases short and J 2 bases short, with 11 bases between. Overall study findings and caveats: The response measured ex vivo was dominated by TCR beta clonotypes (HLA-C-restricted and CMV-specific). Carriage of CMV together with the relevant HLA was identifiable through cumulative public TCR beta family frequency.

TCRdb recomputed calls from the reads with MiXCR, one row per CDR3 protein. This table holds some 440,000 distinct CDR3 sequences, approximately 33% found once. This TCR came from a human donor in good health (CMV status not recorded). Some clones in this sample may be carry-over from other donors' samples. The material sequenced was PBMCs. The V call is TRBV7-2, the J call TRBJ2-7; the D gene is possibly TRBD1 (5 bases). The CDR3 region has the DNA TGTGCCAGCAGCTTCCTCGACAGTGCCTACGAGCAGTACTTC. It codes for CASSFLDSAYEQYF.